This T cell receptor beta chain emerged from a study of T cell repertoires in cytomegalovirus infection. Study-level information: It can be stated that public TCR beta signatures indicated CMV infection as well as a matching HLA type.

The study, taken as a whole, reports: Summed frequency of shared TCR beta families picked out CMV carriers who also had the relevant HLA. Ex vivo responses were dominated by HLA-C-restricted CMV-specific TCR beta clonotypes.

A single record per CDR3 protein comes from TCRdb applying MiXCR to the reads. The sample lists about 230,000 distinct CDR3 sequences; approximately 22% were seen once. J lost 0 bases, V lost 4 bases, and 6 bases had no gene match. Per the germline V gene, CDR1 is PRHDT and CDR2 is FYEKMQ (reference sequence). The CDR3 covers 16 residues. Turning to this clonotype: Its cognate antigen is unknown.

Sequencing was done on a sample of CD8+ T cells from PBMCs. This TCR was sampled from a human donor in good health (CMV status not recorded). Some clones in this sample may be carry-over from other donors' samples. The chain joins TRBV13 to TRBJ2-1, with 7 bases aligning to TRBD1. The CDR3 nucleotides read TGTGCCAGCAGCTCCCGACAGGGAAGCTCCTACAATGAGCAGTTCTTC. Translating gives CASSSRQGSSYNEQFF.